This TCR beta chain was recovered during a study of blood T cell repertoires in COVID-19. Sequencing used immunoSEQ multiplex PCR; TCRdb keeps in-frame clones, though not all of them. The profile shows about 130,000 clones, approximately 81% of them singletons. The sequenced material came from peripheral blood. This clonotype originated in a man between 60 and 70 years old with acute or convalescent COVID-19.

CDR3 nucleotide sequence: TGTGCCAGCAGCTCCTCTCTGTGGCCAACCTCCTACGAGCAGTACTTC. This gives the protein CASSSSLWPTSYEQYF. The genes are TRBV27 and TRBJ2-7; no firm D call. Trimming shortened V by 6 bases and J by 0 bases, and 18 bases separated the two germline ends. The germline V gene encodes CDR1 MNHEY and CDR2 SMNVEV (reference sequence). The CDR3 is 16 residues long.